Below, 19 T cell receptor beta chains from the same sample are listed, as sequenced in a study of Ad26.COV2.S vaccination and SARS-CoV-2 variants. The treatment is: roughly 19 received Ad26.COV2.S at low or high dose, single or two shots; five or six received placebo; per-sample allocation not given. Sampling was performed 63 days after the first vaccine or placebo injection. The data were produced by immunoSEQ multiplex PCR, yet TCRdb's version contains in-frame clones alone and is incomplete. The sample lists roughly 390,000 clones, about nine tenths occurring once. The input for sequencing was peripheral blood, taken in a trial of Ad26.COV2.S vaccine versus placebo. These receptors came from a person between 18 and 59 years old who received the Ad26.COV2.S COVID-19 vaccine or a placebo.

The chain couples TRBV5-5 to TRBJ2-1; D gene unclear. The germline V gene has CDR1 SGHKS and CDR2 YYEKEE (reference sequence). The germline V and J ends were trimmed by 1 base and 0 bases, with 8 bases remaining between them. The CDR3 consists of 15 residues. The CDR3 coding sequence is TGTGCCAGCAGCTTGTGGCAGGCCTCCTACAATGAGCAGTTCTTC. Its protein is CASSLWQASYNEQFF.

The chain has TRBV28 and TRBJ1-6, with D unresolved. Germline V gene sequence: CDR1 MDHEN, CDR2 SYDVKM. Trimming shortened V by 5 bases and J by 3 bases, and 5 bases separated the two germline ends. The CDR3 has 13 residues. The CDR3 spells CASSPVYNSPLHF. CDR3 sequence (DNA): TGTGCCAGCAGTCCAGTCTATAATTCACCCCTCCACTTT.

Only a few counts were recorded for this clone. In the same sample, other DNA sequences code for this CDR3. CDR3 bases: TGCGCCAGCAGCCAAGAGCGGGGCAATCAGCCCCAGCATTTT. Residues: CASSQERGNQPQHF. The rearrangement uses TRBV4-3 and TRBJ1-5; no clear D gene. Trimming cost V 0 bases and J 2 bases, with 5 bases left between them. The CDR3 contains 14 residues. Germline V gene data show CDR1 as LGHNA and CDR2 as YSLEER.

Comment on this clone: This specimen includes other DNA sequences encoding the same CDR3. The rearrangement uses TRBV7-2 and TRBJ2-2; D call uncertain. The germline gives CDR1 SGHTA, CDR2 FQGNSA. The CDR3 runs to 14 residues. V gave up 1 base and J gave up 1 base, with 4 bases separating them. CDR3 in amino acids: CASSLGQNTGELFF. The CDR3 nucleotides are TGTGCCAGCAGCTTAGGTCAGAACACCGGGGAGCTGTTTTTT. Together with reference TRBV7-2 and TRBJ2-2, the CDR3 gives the full variable domain: GAGVSQSPSNKVTEKGKDVELRCDPISGHTALYWYRQSLGQGLEFLIYFQGNSAPDKSGLPSDRFSAERTGGSVSTLTIQRTQQEDSAVYLCASSLGQNTGELFFGEGSRLTVL.

The chain is built from TRBV13 and TRBJ1-2; perhaps TRBD1 as D (6 bases). Germline V lookup: CDR1 PRHDT, CDR2 FYEKMQ (reference sequence). CDR3 length: 16 residues. Trimming removed 0 bases from V and 3 bases from J, with 14 bases in between. The DNA for the CDR3 is TGTGCCAGCAGCTTAGGCCTGGGCGGGGGCGACTATGGCTACACCTTC. This sequence encodes CASSLGLGGGDYGYTF. The full variable domain, completed using reference TRBV13 and TRBJ1-2, is AAGVIQSPRHLIKEKRETATLKCYPIPRHDTVYWYQQGPGQDPQFLISFYEKMQSDKGSIPDRFSAQQFSDYHSELNMSSLELGDSALYFCASSLGLGGGDYGYTFGSGTRLTVV.

The chain has TRBV27 and TRBJ1-6; the D gene is possibly TRBD1 (6 bases). V was clipped by 2 bases and J by 9 bases, with 8 bases between them. Germline assignment: CDR1 MNHEY and CDR2 SMNVEV (reference sequence). There are 13 residues in the CDR3. The CDR3 DNA reads as TGTGCCAGCAGTTTAGGGGGCGGTTCACCCCTCCACTTT. This codes for CASSLGGGSPLHF.

This chain links TRBV4-1 with TRBJ2-1, with D perhaps given as TRBD1 or TRBD2 (7 bases each). With 3 bases removed from V and 2 bases from J, the gap between germline ends came to 14 bases. The CDR3 covers 16 residues. Germline CDR1 and CDR2: MGHRA and YSYEKL. As DNA, the CDR3 is TGCGCCAGCAGCCAGGCAGGGGGGGGTACCTACAATGAGCAGTTCTTC. Translation gives CASSQAGGGTYNEQFF.

The chain has TRBV6-5 and TRBJ2-5; TRBD1 matches at 8 bases. Germline V gene data show CDR1 as MNHEY and CDR2 as SVGAGI. The CDR3 contains 14 residues. V trimming: 5 bases; J trimming: 4 bases; junction bases outside the gene matches: 6. CDR3 protein: CASSRQGKGETQYF. CDR3 nucleotides: TGTGCCAGCAGTCGACAGGGGAAAGGAGAGACCCAGTACTTC.

The V call is TRBV11-2, the J call TRBJ2-2; D gene unclear. The CDR3 loop spans 13 amino acids. Trimming took off 0 bases at V and 5 bases at J, with 4 bases between the two ends. Per the germline V gene, CDR1 is SGHAT and CDR2 is FQNNGV. CDR3 residues: CASSLDQTGELFF. Written as DNA, the CDR3 is TGTGCCAGCAGCTTAGATCAGACCGGGGAGCTGTTTTTT.

The chain combines TRBV12-3 or TRBV12-4 with TRBJ1-2; D call uncertain. This CDR3 contains 13 residues. Trimming shortened V by 4 bases and J by 8 bases, and 14 bases separated the two germline ends. In DNA form, the CDR3 reads TGTGCCAGCAGTTCTTACCCGGGCGAGGGCTACACCTTC. Residues: CASSSYPGEGYTF.

This clone appeared once. This chain uses TRBV12-3 or TRBV12-4 with TRBJ1-6; no firm D call. V was cut by 3 bases and J by 7 bases, with 7 bases left in between. The CDR3 is 13 amino acids. CDR3 region: CASSFPGNSPLHF. In DNA form, the CDR3 reads TGTGCCAGCAGTTTTCCGGGAAATTCACCCCTCCACTTT.

This chain joins TRBV6-5 and TRBJ1-5, with a possible D match to TRBD1 (5 bases). Per germline, CDR1 MNHEY and CDR2 SVGAGI. This CDR3 has 14 amino acids. Trimming took off 6 bases at V and 2 bases at J, with 11 bases between the two ends. DNA for the CDR3: TGTGCCAGCAGCAAAGGGACGGGCAATCAGCCCCAGCATTTT. Translating gives CASSKGTGNQPQHF.

CDR3 protein: CASSTAGTYNEQFF. CDR3 DNA: TGTGCCAGCAGCACAGCGGGAACCTACAATGAGCAGTTCTTC. The V and J genes are TRBV7-2 and TRBJ2-1, with 7 nucleotides matching TRBD2. Germline CDR1 and CDR2: SGHTA and FQGNSA. This CDR3 contains 14 residues. J lost 2 bases, V lost 5 bases, and 3 bases had no gene match.

This chain's CDR3 is CASSSRGQGWYGYTF. The CDR3 DNA reads as TGTGCCAGCAGTTCTCGGGGACAGGGGTGGTATGGCTACACCTTC. The chain recombines TRBV6-5 with TRBJ1-2; 10 bases are a match to TRBD1. The ends lost 4 bases at V and 5 bases at J; junction bases unmatched: 7. CDR1 MNHEY and CDR2 SVGAGI come from the germline V gene. The CDR3 runs to 15 residues.

CDR3 in amino acids: CASSQRQGMVTDTQYF. CDR3 DNA sequence: TGTGCCAGCAGCCAAAGACAGGGGATGGTCACAGATACGCAGTATTTT. The rearrangement uses TRBV9 and TRBJ2-3; 8 bases are a match to TRBD1. The V gene end was trimmed by 4 bases and the J gene end by 2 bases; junction bases not matched to a gene: 9. Germline V gene sequence: CDR1 SGDLS, CDR2 YYNGEE. This CDR3 spans 16 amino acids.

This chain joins TRBV6-4 and TRBJ2-3; unclear D gene. V lost 3 bases and J 2 bases, leaving 6 bases between the germline ends. This CDR3 has 13 amino acids. Germline CDR1 reads MRHNA; CDR2 reads SNTAGT. CDR3 sequence (DNA): TGTGCCAGCAGTGAAAAGTTCACAGATACGCAGTATTTT. This encodes CASSEKFTDTQYF.

The V and J genes are TRBV6-5 and TRBJ2-7, with 12 bases identical to TRBD2. Trimming cost V 6 bases and J 4 bases; bases outside gene matches: 4. This CDR3 is built from 14 residues. The germline V gene encodes CDR1 MNHEY and CDR2 SVGAGI. CDR3 bases: TGTGCCAGCAGCAAGACTAGCGGGGGTTACGAGCAGTACTTC. Its translation: CASSKTSGGYEQYF.

This chain uses TRBV2 with TRBJ1-1; no clear D gene. The CDR3 totals 12 residues. Trimming removed 5 bases from V and 8 bases from J, with 12 bases in between. Germline CDR1 is SNHLY and CDR2 is FYNNEI. This chain's CDR3 is CASSTFGTEAFF. CDR3 nucleotide sequence: TGTGCCAGCAGTACCTTTGGCACCGAAGCTTTCTTT.

The chain uses TRBV6-2 or TRBV6-3 and TRBJ2-2; 8 nucleotides align to TRBD2. V was pared by 6 bases and J by 4 bases, with 7 bases of the junction left unmatched. The CDR3 length is 15 residues. Per germline, CDR1 MNHEY and CDR2 SVGEGT. The CDR3 loop reads CASSLAGRRTGELFF. The CDR3 DNA sequence: TGTGCCAGCAGCTTAGCGGGGCGGCGCACCGGGGAGCTGTTTTTT.